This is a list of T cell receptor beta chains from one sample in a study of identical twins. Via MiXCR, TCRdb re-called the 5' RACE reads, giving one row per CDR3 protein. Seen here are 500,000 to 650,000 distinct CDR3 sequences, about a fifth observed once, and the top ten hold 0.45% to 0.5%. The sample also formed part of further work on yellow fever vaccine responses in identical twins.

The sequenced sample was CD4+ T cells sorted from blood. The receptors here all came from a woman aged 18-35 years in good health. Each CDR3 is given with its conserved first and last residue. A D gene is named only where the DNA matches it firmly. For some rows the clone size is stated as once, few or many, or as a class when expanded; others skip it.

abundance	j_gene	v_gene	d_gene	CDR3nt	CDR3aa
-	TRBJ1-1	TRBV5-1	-	TGCGCCAGCCGTCCAGGGGCCCCGAGCACTGAAGCTTTCTTT	CASRPGAPSTEAFF
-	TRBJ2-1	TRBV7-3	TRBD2	TGTGCCAGCAGGATAGCGGGAGGCTCCTACAATGAGCAGTTCTTC	CASRIAGGSYNEQFF
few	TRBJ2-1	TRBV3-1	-	TGTGCCAGCAGCCTCGGCCTGACCCCCTACAATGAGCAGTTCTTC	CASSLGLTPYNEQFF
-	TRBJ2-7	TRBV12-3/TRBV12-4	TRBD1	TGTGCCAGCAGTTCTTACGACAGGGGGGCCTACGAGCAGTACTTC	CASSSYDRGAYEQYF
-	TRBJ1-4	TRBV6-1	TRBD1	TGTGCCAGCAGCCCGAGAGGGGGCGGTGAAAAACTGTTTTTT	CASSPRGGGEKLFF
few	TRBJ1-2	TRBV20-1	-	TGCAGTGCTAGAGACCAGAAGCGACGGCATGGCTACACCTTC	CSARDQKRRHGYTF
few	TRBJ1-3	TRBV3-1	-	TGTGCCAGCAGCTACGACAGTACCTCTGGAAACACCATATATTTT	CASSYDSTSGNTIYF
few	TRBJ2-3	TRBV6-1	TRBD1	TGTGCCAGCACCTCACGACCGTTCCAGGACAGGGGGTCGTATACGCAGTATTTT	CASTSRPFQDRGSYTQYF
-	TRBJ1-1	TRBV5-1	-	TGCGCCAGCAGCTTGGTCGGGGGGATGATGAACACTGAAGCTTTCTTT	CASSLVGGMMNTEAFF
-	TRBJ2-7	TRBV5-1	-	TGCGCCAGCAGCCCGGGGACCCAACACTACGAGCAGTACTTC	CASSPGTQHYEQYF
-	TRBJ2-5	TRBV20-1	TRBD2	TGCAGTGCTAGGGGTAGCGGGGGGGCCATTTCGAAGACCCAGTACTTC	CSARGSGGAISKTQYF
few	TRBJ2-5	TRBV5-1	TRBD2	TGCGCCAGCAGCTTGGGTTGGTCTAGCGGAGAAGAGACCCAGTACTTC	CASSLGWSSGEETQYF
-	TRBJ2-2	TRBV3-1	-	TGTGCCAGCAGCCATTTTCGGCAGCCAAACACCGGGGAGCTGTTTTTT	CASSHFRQPNTGELFF
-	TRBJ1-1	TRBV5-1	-	TGCGCCAGCAGCTTGGAGAGGATGAACACTGAAGCTTTCTTT	CASSLERMNTEAFF
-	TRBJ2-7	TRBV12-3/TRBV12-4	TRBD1	TGTGCCAGCAGCTATCCCCCCGGGACAGGAGGCGAGCAGTACTTC	CASSYPPGTGGEQYF
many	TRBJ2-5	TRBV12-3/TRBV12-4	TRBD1	TGTGCCAGCAGTCTGACAGGGAGACAAGGCCAGTACTTC	CASSLTGRQGQYF
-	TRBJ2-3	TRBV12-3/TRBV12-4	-	TGTGCCAGCAGTCGGACGGGGAAGGCAGATACGCAGTATTTT	CASSRTGKADTQYF
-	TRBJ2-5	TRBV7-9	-	TGTGCCAGCAGCTCAACCCCACGGGGTACCCAAGAGACCCAGTACTTC	CASSSTPRGTQETQYF
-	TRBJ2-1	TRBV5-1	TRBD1	TGCGCCAGCAGCCTGTTGGGACAGCTTTCGCCCGACACTTCCCACAATGAGCAGTTCTTC	CASSLLGQLSPDTSHNEQFF
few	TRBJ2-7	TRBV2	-	TGTGCCAGCAGACTCCAGGCCGGTCGGCAGTACTTC	CASRLQAGRQYF
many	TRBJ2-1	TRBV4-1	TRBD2	TGCGCCAGCAGCCACCCTAGCGGTTCTTACTCCTACAATGAGCAGTTCTTC	CASSHPSGSYSYNEQFF
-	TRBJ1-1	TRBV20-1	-	TGCAGTGCTAGCCCCCCGGGGGAAGCTTTCTTT	CSASPPGEAFF
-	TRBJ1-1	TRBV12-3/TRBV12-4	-	TGTGCCAGCACCCCCGCCCCCGCGATGGCTGAAGCTTTCTTT	CASTPAPAMAEAFF
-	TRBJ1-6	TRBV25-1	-	TGTGCCAGCAGTGAACCCACAGGGAGGTTTTCACCCCTCCACTTT	CASSEPTGRFSPLHF
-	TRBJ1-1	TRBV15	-	TGTGCCACCAGCAGAGTGGGGCAGAACACTGAAGCTTTCTTT	CATSRVGQNTEAFF
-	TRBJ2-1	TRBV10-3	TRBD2	TGTGCCACCACGCGGGCCGGGGGGGACAATGAGCAGTTCTTC	CATTRAGGDNEQFF
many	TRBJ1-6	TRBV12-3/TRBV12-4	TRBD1	TGTGCCAGCAGTCATTGGGACAGGGTCAATTCACCCCTCCACTTT	CASSHWDRVNSPLHF
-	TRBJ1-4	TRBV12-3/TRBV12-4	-	TGTGCCAGCAGTTTAAGGGTGTTCGATGAAAAACTGTTTTTT	CASSLRVFDEKLFF
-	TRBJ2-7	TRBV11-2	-	TGTGCCAGCAGCCTCATCGCCCTTGGACTACCAAACGAGCAGTACTTC	CASSLIALGLPNEQYF
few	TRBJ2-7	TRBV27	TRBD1	TGTGCCAGCAGCTTGACAGGGTTAGCCTACGAGCAGTACTTC	CASSLTGLAYEQYF
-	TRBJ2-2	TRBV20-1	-	TGCAGTGCAGTGGCACCCCCTGCGAACACCGGGGAGCTGTTTTTT	CSAVAPPANTGELFF
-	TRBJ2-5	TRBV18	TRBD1	TGTGCCAGCTCACGAACCAGGGGGAACCAAGAGACCCAGTACTTC	CASSRTRGNQETQYF